This TCR beta chain was obtained from a study of ipilimumab plus nivolumab after autologous stem cell transplantation. The CDR3 is 16 amino acids. V was shortened by 1 base and J by 0 bases, with 13 bases between the two germline ends. CDR1 is SGHVS, CDR2 FQNEAQ, per germline. Profiled with immunoSEQ multiplex PCR; TCRdb holds only in-frame clones, not every one. Of around 15,000 clones listed, 70% to 90% are singletons. This receptor was identified in a male donor with diffuse large B-cell lymphoma. This sequence joins TRBV7-8 and TRBJ2-7; D is ambiguous. The material was PBMCs, obtained in a trial of ipilimumab plus nivolumab as post-transplant consolidation. DNA for the CDR3: TGTGCCAGCAGCTTAGGTAACGGACGAAGCTCCTACGAGCAGTACTTC. This sequence encodes CASSLGNGRSSYEQYF.